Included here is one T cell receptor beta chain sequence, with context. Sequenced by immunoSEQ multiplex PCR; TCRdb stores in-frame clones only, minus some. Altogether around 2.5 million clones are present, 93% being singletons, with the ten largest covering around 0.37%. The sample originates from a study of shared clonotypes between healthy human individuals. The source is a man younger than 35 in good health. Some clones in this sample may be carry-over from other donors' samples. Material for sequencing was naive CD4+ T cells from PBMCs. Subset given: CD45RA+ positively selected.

The CDR3 loop is CASSLQDYRNEKLFF. In DNA, the CDR3 is TGTGCCAGCAGTTTGCAGGATTACAGAAATGAAAAACTGTTTTTT. The V call is TRBV28, the J call TRBJ1-4; D unresolved. The V gene lost 3 bases and the J gene lost 5 bases, with 13 bases spanning the gap. The CDR3 runs 15 residues. The germline V gene has CDR1 MDHEN and CDR2 SYDVKM.